This record looks at one T cell receptor (beta chain) sequence and its context. Blood CD8+ and CD4+ T cells underwent high-throughput TCR beta sequencing. Per germline, CDR1 PRHDT and CDR2 FYEKMQ (reference sequence). V lost 3 bases to trimming and J lost 1 base, with 10 bases between them. The length of the CDR3 is 15 residues. Reverse transcription of roughly 0.5 to 1 ug RNA was carried out with random hexamers. The amplification used immunoSEQ multiplex PCR on TCR beta CDR3; it spanned 54 Vbeta and 13 Jbeta. Each CDR3 protein gets one entry after TCRdb re-called the immunoSEQ multiplex PCR reads with MiXCR. This sample has about 300,000 distinct CDR3 sequences; over 75% occur once, and the top ten carry around 0.18%. The data were taken from a study of CD8 T cells in Susac syndrome.

The chain combines TRBV13 with TRBJ1-5; D perhaps matches TRBD1 (5 bases). Material for sequencing was CD8+ T cells from PBMCs. The TCR originated in a human donor with multiple sclerosis. DNA for the CDR3: TGTGCCAGCAGCTTGGGGCGACAGAGCAATCAGCCCCAGCATTTT. Translated: CASSLGRQSNQPQHF.